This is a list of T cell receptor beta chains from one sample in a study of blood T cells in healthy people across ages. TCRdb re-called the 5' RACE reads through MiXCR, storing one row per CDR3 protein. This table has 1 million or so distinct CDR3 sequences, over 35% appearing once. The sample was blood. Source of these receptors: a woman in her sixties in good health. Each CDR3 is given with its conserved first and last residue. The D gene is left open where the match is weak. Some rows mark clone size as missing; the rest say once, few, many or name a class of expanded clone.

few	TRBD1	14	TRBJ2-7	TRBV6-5	CASSHRQGGYEQYF	TGTGCCAGCAGCCACAGACAGGGGGGCTACGAGCAGTACTTC
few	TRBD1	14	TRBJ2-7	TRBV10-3	CAISGTGYGYEQYF	TGTGCCATCAGTGGGACAGGGTATGGGTACGAGCAGTACTTC
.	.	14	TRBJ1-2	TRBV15	CATSRAETYYGYTF	TGTGCCACCAGCAGAGCAGAGACTTACTATGGCTACACCTTC
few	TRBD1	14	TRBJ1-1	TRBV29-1	CSAATGGGLSEAFF	TGCAGCGCTGCGACAGGGGGCGGATTATCTGAAGCTTTCTTT
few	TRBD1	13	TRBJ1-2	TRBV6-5	CASNGQGAEGYTF	TGTGCCAGCAACGGACAGGGAGCGGAGGGCTACACCTTC
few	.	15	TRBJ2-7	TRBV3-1	CASSQGSEVGYEQYF	TGTGCCAGCAGCCAAGGTAGCGAGGTCGGCTACGAGCAGTACTTC
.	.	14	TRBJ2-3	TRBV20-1	CSARGRPSLVTQYF	TGCAGTGCTAGGGGGAGGCCTAGCTTGGTTACGCAGTATTTT
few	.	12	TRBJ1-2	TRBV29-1	CSVSVTPYGYTF	TGCAGCGTTTCAGTCACACCCTATGGCTACACCTTC
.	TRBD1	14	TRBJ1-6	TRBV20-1	CSAKGTGGRSPLHF	TGCAGTGCTAAAGGGACAGGGGGTAGGTCACCCCTCCACTTT
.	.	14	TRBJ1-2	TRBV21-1	CVSSTSWRGSGYTF	TGTGTCAGCAGCACCTCTTGGCGCGGCTCTGGCTACACCTTC
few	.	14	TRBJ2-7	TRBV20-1	CSAMSTGSSYEQYF	TGCAGTGCTATGTCCACAGGGAGCTCCTACGAGCAGTACTTC
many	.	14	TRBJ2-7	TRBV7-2	CASSSRQVSYEQYF	TGTGCCAGCAGCTCCCGACAGGTATCCTACGAGCAGTACTTC
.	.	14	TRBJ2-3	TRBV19	CASTNRARTDTQYF	TGTGCCAGCACGAACAGGGCTCGCACAGATACGCAGTATTTT
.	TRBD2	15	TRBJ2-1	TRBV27	CASSHGLAGGPGQFF	TGTGCCAGCAGCCACGGACTAGCGGGAGGGCCAGGTCAGTTCTTC
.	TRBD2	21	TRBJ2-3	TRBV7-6	CASSSTTGTSGSWGLTDTQYF	TGTGCCAGCAGCTCGACAACCGGGACTAGCGGGAGTTGGGGCCTAACAGATACGCAGTATTTT
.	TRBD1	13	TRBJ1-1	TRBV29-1	CSVQGAMGTEAFF	TGCAGCGTTCAGGGGGCGATGGGCACTGAAGCTTTCTTT
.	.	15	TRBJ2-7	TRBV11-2	CASSLGADLTYEQYF	TGTGCCAGCAGCTTAGGGGCCGACTTGACCTACGAGCAGTACTTC
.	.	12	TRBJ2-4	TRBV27	CASRSVANIQYF	TGTGCCAGCAGGTCGGTGGCAAACATTCAGTACTTC
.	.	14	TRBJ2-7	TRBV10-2	CASSEPYRNYEQYF	TGCGCCAGCAGTGAACCTTACAGAAACTACGAGCAGTACTTC
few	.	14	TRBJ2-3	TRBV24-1	CATSDFTTAATQYF	TGTGCCACCAGTGATTTCACAACCGCTGCTACGCAGTATTTT
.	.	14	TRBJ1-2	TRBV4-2	CASSQGGGVYGYTF	TGTGCCAGCAGCCAAGGGGGGGGCGTCTATGGCTACACCTTC
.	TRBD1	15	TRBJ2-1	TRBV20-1	CSARRPGTGSNEQFF	TGCAGTGCTAGACGTCCCGGGACAGGTAGCAATGAGCAGTTCTTC
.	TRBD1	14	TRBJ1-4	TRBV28	CASTGGGQGEKLFF	TGTGCCAGTACAGGGGGTGGACAGGGTGAAAAACTGTTTTTT
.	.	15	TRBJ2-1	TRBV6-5	CASMPLRSSYNEQFF	TGTGCCAGCATGCCTCTCCGGAGCTCCTACAATGAGCAGTTCTTC
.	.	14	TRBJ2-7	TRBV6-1	CASSDGRSLDEQYF	TGTGCCAGCAGTGATGGGCGGTCTTTAGACGAGCAGTACTTC
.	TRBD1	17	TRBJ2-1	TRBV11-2	CASSPLPGQGTYNEQFF	TGTGCCAGCAGCCCCCTCCCGGGACAGGGTACCTACAATGAGCAGTTCTTC
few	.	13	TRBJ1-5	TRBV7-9	CASSSEGVQPQHF	TGTGCCAGCAGCTCCGAGGGGGTACAGCCCCAGCATTTT
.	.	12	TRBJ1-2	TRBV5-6	CASSLGGHGYTF	TGTGCCAGCAGCTTGGGGGGGCATGGCTACACCTTC